These T cell receptor beta chains were read from a single sample in a study of TIL therapy for anti-PD-1-resistant metastatic lung cancer. Produced via immunoSEQ multiplex PCR; TCRdb's table is partial and in-frame only. The table lists about 19,000 clones, about 79% of them singletons. The sample here was blood, taken at baseline. The receptors stem from a person between 30 and 80 years old with non-small cell lung cancer. Each CDR3 is given with its conserved first and last residue. A D gene is named only where the DNA matches it firmly. For some rows the clone size is stated as once, few or many, or as a class when expanded; others skip it.

j_call,clone_size,v_call,d_call,cdr3_nt,cdr3_aa
TRBJ1-2,.,TRBV6-2/TRBV6-3,.,TGTGCCAGCAGTTACCAACGGCAAGATGGCTACACCTTC,CASSYQRQDGYTF
TRBJ2-7,.,TRBV19,TRBD1,TGTGCCAGTGGACAGGGGAGCTCCTACGAGCAGTACTTC,CASGQGSSYEQYF
TRBJ2-3,.,TRBV4-2,TRBD2,TGTGCCAGCAGTTCCGCGGCGGGCGGACTAGCGGGAGAAACAGATACGCAGTATTTT,CASSSAAGGLAGETDTQYF
TRBJ2-3,.,TRBV18,.,TGTGCCAGTTGGGCCGCAGATACGCAGTATTTT,CASWAADTQYF
TRBJ1-6,few,TRBV30,.,TGTGCCTGGAGTGGCTTAGGGTCACCCCTCCACTTT,CAWSGLGSPLHF
TRBJ1-4,once,TRBV15,TRBD1,TGTGCCACCAGCAGAGATCGGGGGACAGAACTGTTTTTT,CATSRDRGTELFF
TRBJ2-3,.,TRBV6-6,TRBD2,TGTGCCAGCACTACGACTAGCGGGGGACCAGATACGCAGTATTTT,CASTTTSGGPDTQYF
TRBJ2-1,.,TRBV18,TRBD2,TGTGCCAGCTCACCAGGACTAGCGGGAGTCTCTGAGCAGTTCTTC,CASSPGLAGVSEQFF
TRBJ1-6,.,TRBV19,TRBD1,TGTGCCAGTTCCGACAGGGTGAGTAATTCACCCCTCCACTTT,CASSDRVSNSPLHF
TRBJ2-7,few,TRBV11-3,.,TGTGCCAGCAGTACCAGCCATGGGTACGAGCAGTACTTC,CASSTSHGYEQYF
TRBJ1-1,.,TRBV5-5,.,TGTGCCAGCAGCCCCGTAAACGTCGGCAGAGGCGACGCTTTCTTT,CASSPVNVGRGDAFF
TRBJ1-3,.,TRBV7-8,.,TGTGCCAGCAGCTTAGAGGATCTCGGCTCTGGAAACACCATATATTTT,CASSLEDLGSGNTIYF
TRBJ2-1,.,TRBV6-4,.,TGTGCCAGCAGTTTAGAGCAGGGTGGTGATGAGCAGTTCTTC,CASSLEQGGDEQFF
TRBJ1-4,.,TRBV5-6,.,TGTGCCAGCAGCTTGTTCGGGGCGGGAGAGAATGAAAAACTGTTTTTT,CASSLFGAGENEKLFF
TRBJ2-7,.,TRBV19,.,TGTGCCAGTAGTAAAGACCGGACCGCTACCTACGAGCAGTACTTC,CASSKDRTATYEQYF
TRBJ2-7,.,TRBV27,.,TGTGCCAGCAGTTCTCTGCGGTTTCGTGCCTACGAGCAGTACTTC,CASSSLRFRAYEQYF
TRBJ2-7,.,TRBV5-1,.,TGCGCCAGCAGCTTGGTTCAGTCCTACGAGCAGTACTTC,CASSLVQSYEQYF
TRBJ1-6,.,TRBV7-8,.,TGTGCCAGCAGCTCAAGGGGGGATTCACCCCTCCACTTT,CASSSRGDSPLHF
TRBJ1-6,.,TRBV7-9,.,TGTGCCAGCAGCCTGGACCGATCACCCCTCCACTTT,CASSLDRSPLHF
TRBJ1-2,once,TRBV2,TRBD1,TGTGCCAGCAGTGAAGCGACAGGGGGCAGTGGCTACACCTTC,CASSEATGGSGYTF
TRBJ1-1,.,TRBV6-4,.,TGTGCCAGCAGTGACCGATGGCGGAACCCGAACACTGAAGCTTTCTTT,CASSDRWRNPNTEAFF
TRBJ2-3,.,TRBV11-3,TRBD2,TGTGCCAGCAGCCCCGGACTAGCGGGGGACACAGATACGCAGTATTTT,CASSPGLAGDTDTQYF
TRBJ2-1,.,TRBV20-1,TRBD2,TGCAGTGCTAGTTATGGGACTAGCGCTACAAACAATGAGCAGTTCTTC,CSASYGTSATNNEQFF
TRBJ1-3,.,TRBV7-2,.,TGTGCCAGCAGCTTAGGTTGGGGGGGCGGTTCATTCTCTGGAAACACCATATATTTT,CASSLGWGGGSFSGNTIYF
TRBJ2-1,.,TRBV11-3,TRBD2,TGTGCCAGCAGCCCTCGGCTAGCGGTGGGGAATGAGCAGTTCTTC,CASSPRLAVGNEQFF
TRBJ1-6,once,TRBV9,.,TGTGCCAGCAGCGGTACAGGGTACGGTGGGTCACCCCTCCACTTT,CASSGTGYGGSPLHF
TRBJ2-7,.,TRBV7-9,TRBD2,TGTGCCAGCACCCCAGCGGGAGGAAGGCCCTACGAGCAGTACTTC,CASTPAGGRPYEQYF
TRBJ2-2,.,TRBV7-8,.,TGTGCCAGCAGCTTAGTTGTCAGTGACACCGGGGAGCTGTTTTTT,CASSLVVSDTGELFF